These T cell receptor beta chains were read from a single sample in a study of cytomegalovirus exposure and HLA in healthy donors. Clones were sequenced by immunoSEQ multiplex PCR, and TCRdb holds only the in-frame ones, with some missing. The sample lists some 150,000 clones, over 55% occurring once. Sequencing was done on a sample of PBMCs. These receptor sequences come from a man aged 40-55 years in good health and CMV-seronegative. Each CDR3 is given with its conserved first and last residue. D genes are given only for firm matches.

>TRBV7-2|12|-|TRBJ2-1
CASSFLAPRQFF
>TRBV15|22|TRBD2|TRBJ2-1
CATSRDRGQGQGTSGADNEQFF
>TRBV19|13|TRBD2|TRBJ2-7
CASRLAGANEQYF
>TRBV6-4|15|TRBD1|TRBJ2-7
CASGTKDRATYEQYF
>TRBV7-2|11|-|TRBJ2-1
CASSLVDEQFF
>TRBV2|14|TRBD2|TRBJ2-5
CASSDLRGGETQYF
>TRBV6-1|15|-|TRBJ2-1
CASSGGVGLYNEQFF
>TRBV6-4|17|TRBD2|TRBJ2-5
CASSDWTSGLPGETQYF
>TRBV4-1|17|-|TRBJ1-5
CASSQEGEGLRNQPQHF
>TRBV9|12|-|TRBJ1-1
CASSVVSGKAFF
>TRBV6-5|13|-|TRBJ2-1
CASLSWRGNEQFF
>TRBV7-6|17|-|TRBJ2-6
CASSLLALDSGANVLTF
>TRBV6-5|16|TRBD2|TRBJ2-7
CASSYGAGGRAAEQYF
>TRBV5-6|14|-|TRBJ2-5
CASSVGGPQETQYF
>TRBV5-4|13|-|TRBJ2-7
CASSSDSSYEQYF
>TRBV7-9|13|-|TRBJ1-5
CASSRDSHQPQHF
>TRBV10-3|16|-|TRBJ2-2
CAISRDIILNTGELFF
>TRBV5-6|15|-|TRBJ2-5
CASSLATGGGETQYF
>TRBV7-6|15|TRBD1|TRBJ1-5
CASSLDTGGNQPQHF
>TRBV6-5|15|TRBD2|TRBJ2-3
CASSYTSGSRDTQYF
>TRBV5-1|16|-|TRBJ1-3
CASRQDGATAGNTIYF
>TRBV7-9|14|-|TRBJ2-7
CASSLGGPFNEQYF
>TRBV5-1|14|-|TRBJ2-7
CASSLGAPRYEQYF
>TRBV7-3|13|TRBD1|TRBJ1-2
CASSPTGGYGYTF
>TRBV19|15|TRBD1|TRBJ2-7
CASSSTGTGNDEQYF
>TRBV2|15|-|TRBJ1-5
CASSAQWRADQPQHF
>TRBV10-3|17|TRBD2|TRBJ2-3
CAISDYDRGDPTDTQYF
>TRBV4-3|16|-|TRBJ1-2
CASSQDLRQDIYGYTF
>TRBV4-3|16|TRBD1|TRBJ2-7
CASSQDIGTGPYEQYF
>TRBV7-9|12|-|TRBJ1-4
CASSLAMGGLFF
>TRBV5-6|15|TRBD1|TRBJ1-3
CASSWGQGAGNTIYF
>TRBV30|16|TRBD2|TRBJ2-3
CAWVTGLAGSSDTQYF